This T cell receptor beta chain was captured by sequencing in a study of radiation and T cells in renal cell carcinoma. The study, taken as a whole, reports: Top tumor clonotypes rose in blood 2 weeks post-radiation, then contracted.

Of note for this clone: As yet, its antigen is unknown.

Sample time point: blood 4 weeks post-SBRT, at nephrectomy. Treatment denoted: 15 Gy SBRT to primary tumor, nephrectomy 4 weeks later. Nephrectomy followed 15 Gy stereotactic body radiation by 4 weeks. This renal cell carcinoma was of the clear cell type. TCRdb's copy holds only in-frame clones and misses some; the assay was immunoSEQ multiplex PCR. The table lists approximately 85,000 clones, roughly nine tenths of them singletons. This CDR3 region has 14 residues. The V end was cut by 6 bases, the J end by 8 bases, with 19 bases between. Germline CDR1 reads MDHEN; CDR2 reads SYDVKM. Specimen: blood, collected from a patient whose treatment included radiotherapy and nephrectomy. The chain joins TRBV28 to TRBJ1-2; D gene ambiguous. The sequence was collected from a woman in her 70s with renal cell carcinoma. The CDR3 DNA sequence: TGTGCCAGCAGAACCGCGGGCGGGTGGTCGGGCTACACCTTC. Protein product: CASRTAGGWSGYTF.